The rows below give T cell receptor beta chains drawn from one sample of a study of CD8+ T cells in alopecia areata. TCRdb keeps only in-frame clones here, not all; method: immunoSEQ multiplex PCR. The sample contains 140,000 to 150,000 clones, roughly 54% of which appear only once. Specimen: CD8+ T cells sorted from blood, collected at week 4, from a patient treated with tofacitinib. These TCRs come from a human donor with alopecia areata. CDR3s leave out the opening cysteine and the closing phenylalanine or tryptophan. Fields, in order: CDR3 protein, J gene, clone size, V gene. Clone size is shown for a subset of rows, as once, few, many or a class of expanded clone.

CDR3 protein: ASSLGLGYT
J gene: TRBJ1-2
clone size: .
V gene: TRBV13

CDR3 protein: ASSELSGEWVKGKLF
J gene: TRBJ1-4
clone size: .
V gene: TRBV2

CDR3 protein: ASRPRTAMNTGELF
J gene: TRBJ2-2
clone size: few
V gene: TRBV27

CDR3 protein: ASSQGGAAF
J gene: TRBJ1-1
clone size: .
V gene: TRBV4-1

CDR3 protein: ASSLDSYEQY
J gene: TRBJ2-7
clone size: .
V gene: TRBV13

CDR3 protein: ASSLGLAGPYEQY
J gene: TRBJ2-7
clone size: few
V gene: TRBV19

CDR3 protein: ASSQDEASQETQY
J gene: TRBJ2-5
clone size: few
V gene: TRBV4-1

CDR3 protein: ASSFLDLSTDTQY
J gene: TRBJ2-3
clone size: .
V gene: TRBV11-1

CDR3 protein: ASSLATVGYGYT
J gene: TRBJ1-2
clone size: .
V gene: TRBV5-1

CDR3 protein: SVRGQGGGTDTQY
J gene: TRBJ2-3
clone size: few
V gene: TRBV29-1

CDR3 protein: AWSLIGVNSPLH
J gene: TRBJ1-6
clone size: .
V gene: TRBV30

CDR3 protein: ASSIGEDRGWMNTEAF
J gene: TRBJ1-1
clone size: .
V gene: TRBV19

CDR3 protein: ASSGAEKYGYT
J gene: TRBJ1-2
clone size: once
V gene: TRBV9